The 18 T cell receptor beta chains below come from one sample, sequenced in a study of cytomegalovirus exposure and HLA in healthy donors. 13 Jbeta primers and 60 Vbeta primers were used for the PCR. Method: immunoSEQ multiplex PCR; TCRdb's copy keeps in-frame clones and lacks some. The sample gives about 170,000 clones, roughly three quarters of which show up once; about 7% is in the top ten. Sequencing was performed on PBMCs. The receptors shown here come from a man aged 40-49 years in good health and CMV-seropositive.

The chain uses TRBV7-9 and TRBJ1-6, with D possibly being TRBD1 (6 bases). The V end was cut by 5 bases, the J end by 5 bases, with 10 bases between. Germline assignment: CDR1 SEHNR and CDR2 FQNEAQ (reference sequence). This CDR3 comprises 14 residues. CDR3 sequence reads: CASSQDRDNSPLHF. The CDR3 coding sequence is TGTGCCAGCAGCCAGGACAGAGATAATTCACCCCTCCACTTT. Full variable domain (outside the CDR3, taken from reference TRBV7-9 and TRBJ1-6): DTGVSQNPRHKITKRGQNVTFRCDPISEHNRLYWYRQTLGQGPEFLTYFQNEAQLEKSRLLSDRFSAERPKGSFSTLEIQRTEQGDSAMYLCASSQDRDNSPLHFGNGTRLTVT.

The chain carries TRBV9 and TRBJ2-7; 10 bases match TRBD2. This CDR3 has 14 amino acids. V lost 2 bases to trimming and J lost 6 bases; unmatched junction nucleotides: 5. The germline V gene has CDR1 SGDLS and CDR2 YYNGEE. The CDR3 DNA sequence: TGTGCCAGCAGCGTGAGGACTAGCGGTGGCGAGCAGTACTTC. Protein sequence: CASSVRTSGGEQYF.

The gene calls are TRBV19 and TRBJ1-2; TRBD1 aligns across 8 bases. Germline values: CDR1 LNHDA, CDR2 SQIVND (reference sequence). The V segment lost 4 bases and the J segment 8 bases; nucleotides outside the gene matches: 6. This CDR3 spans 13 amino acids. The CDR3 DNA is TGTGCCAGTAGTACCAAGACAGGGGTCGGCTACACCTTC. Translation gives CASSTKTGVGYTF.

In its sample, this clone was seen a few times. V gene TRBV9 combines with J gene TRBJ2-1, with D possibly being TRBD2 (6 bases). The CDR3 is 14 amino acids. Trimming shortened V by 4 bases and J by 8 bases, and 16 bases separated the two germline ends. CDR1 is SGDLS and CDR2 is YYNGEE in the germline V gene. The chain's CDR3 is CASSRRLAYDEQFF. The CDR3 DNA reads TGTGCCAGCAGCCGGAGGCTAGCGTACGATGAGCAGTTCTTC.

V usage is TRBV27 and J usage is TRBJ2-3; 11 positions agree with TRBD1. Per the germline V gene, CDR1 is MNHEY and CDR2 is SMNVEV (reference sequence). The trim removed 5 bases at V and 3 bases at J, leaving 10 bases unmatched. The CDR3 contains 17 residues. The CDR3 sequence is CASSTLDRGRKTDTQYF. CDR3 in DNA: TGTGCCAGCAGTACGCTGGACAGGGGGCGCAAGACAGATACGCAGTATTTT.

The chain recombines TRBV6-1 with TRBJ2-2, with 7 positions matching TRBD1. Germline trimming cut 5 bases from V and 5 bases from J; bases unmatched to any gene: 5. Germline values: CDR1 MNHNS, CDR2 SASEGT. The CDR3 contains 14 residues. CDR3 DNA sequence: TGTGCCAGCAGTCAAACAGGGGCAACCGGGGAGCTGTTTTTT. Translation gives CASSQTGATGELFF.

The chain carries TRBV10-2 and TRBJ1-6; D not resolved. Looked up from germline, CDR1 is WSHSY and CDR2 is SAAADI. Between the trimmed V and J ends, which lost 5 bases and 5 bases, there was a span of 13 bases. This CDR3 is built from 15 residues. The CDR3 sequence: CASSPPGTNNSPLHF. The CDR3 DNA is TGCGCCAGCAGTCCTCCGGGAACTAATAATTCACCCCTCCACTTT.

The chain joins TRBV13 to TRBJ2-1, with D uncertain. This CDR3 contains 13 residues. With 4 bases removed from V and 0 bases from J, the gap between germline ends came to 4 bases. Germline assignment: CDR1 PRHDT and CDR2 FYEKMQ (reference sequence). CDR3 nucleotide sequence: TGTGCCAGCAGCTCGAGCTCCTACAATGAGCAGTTCTTC. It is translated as CASSSSSYNEQFF. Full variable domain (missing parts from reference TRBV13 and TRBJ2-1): AAGVIQSPRHLIKEKRETATLKCYPIPRHDTVYWYQQGPGQDPQFLISFYEKMQSDKGSIPDRFSAQQFSDYHSELNMSSLELGDSALYFCASSSSSYNEQFFGPGTRLTVL.

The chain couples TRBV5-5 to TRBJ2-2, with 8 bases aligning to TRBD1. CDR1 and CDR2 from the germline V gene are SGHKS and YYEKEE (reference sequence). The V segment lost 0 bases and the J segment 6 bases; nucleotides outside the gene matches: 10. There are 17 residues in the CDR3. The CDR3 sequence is CASSLAPGGLGSGELFF. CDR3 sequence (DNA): TGTGCCAGCAGCTTGGCGCCAGGGGGCCTCGGGTCCGGGGAGCTGTTTTTT.

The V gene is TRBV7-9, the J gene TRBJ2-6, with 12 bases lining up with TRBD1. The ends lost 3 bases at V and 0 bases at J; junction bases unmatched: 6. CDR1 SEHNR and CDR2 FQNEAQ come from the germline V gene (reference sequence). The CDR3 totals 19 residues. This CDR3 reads CASSFSGQGALSGANVLTF. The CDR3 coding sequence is TGTGCCAGCAGCTTCTCGGGACAGGGGGCTCTCTCTGGGGCCAACGTCCTGACTTTC.

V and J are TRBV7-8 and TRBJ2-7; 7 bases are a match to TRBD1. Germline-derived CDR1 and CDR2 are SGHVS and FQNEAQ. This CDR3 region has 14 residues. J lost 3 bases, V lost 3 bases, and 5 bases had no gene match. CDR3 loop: CASSLGDSFYEQYF. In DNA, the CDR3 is TGTGCCAGCAGCTTGGGGGACAGCTTCTACGAGCAGTACTTC.

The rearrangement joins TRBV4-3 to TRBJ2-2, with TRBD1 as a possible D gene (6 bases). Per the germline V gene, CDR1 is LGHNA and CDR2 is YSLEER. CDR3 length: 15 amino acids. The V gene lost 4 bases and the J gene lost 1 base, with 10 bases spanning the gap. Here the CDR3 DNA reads TGCGCCAGCAGCCGAGACAGGCTGAACACCGGGGAGCTGTTTTTT. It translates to CASSRDRLNTGELFF.

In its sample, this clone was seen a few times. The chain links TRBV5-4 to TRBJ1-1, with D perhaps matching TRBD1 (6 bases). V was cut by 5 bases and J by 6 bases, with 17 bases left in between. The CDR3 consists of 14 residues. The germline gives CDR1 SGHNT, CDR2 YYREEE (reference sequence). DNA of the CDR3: TGTGCCAGCAGGCCGGAGTTGGGGGCTGCTGAAGCTTTCTTT. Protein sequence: CASRPELGAAEAFF.

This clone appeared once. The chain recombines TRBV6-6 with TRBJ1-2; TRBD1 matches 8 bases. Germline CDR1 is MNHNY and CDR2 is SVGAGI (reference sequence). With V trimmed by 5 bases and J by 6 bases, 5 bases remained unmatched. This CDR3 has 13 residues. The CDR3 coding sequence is TGTGCCAGCAGTCGGACAGGGAACGATGGCTACACCTTC. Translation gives CASSRTGNDGYTF.

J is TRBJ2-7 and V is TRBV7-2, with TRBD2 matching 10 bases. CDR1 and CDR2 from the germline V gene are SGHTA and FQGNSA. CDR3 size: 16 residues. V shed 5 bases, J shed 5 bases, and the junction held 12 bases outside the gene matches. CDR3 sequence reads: CASSAWSGGARNEQYF. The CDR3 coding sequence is TGTGCCAGCAGCGCCTGGAGCGGGGGGGCCCGCAACGAGCAGTACTTC.

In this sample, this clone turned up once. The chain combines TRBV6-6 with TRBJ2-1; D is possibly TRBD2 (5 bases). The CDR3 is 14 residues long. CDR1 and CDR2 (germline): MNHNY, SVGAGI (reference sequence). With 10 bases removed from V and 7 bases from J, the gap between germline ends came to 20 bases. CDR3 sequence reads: CATLGRAGRNEQFF. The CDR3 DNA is TGTGCCACCCTCGGGCGGGCGGGTCGGAATGAGCAGTTCTTC.

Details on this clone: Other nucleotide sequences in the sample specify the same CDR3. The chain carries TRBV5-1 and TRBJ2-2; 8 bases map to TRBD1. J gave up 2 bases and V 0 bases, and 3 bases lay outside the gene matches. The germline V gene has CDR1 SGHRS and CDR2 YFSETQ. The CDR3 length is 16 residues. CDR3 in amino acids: CASSLAGGLNTGELFF. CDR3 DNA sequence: TGCGCCAGCAGCTTGGCAGGGGGCCTTAACACCGGGGAGCTGTTTTTT.

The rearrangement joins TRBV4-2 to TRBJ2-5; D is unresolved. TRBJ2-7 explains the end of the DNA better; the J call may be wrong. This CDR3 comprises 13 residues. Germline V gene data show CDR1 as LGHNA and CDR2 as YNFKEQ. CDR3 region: CASSPSPSYEQYF. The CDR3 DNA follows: TGTGCCAGCAGCCCGTCCCCCTCTTACGAGCAGTACTTC.